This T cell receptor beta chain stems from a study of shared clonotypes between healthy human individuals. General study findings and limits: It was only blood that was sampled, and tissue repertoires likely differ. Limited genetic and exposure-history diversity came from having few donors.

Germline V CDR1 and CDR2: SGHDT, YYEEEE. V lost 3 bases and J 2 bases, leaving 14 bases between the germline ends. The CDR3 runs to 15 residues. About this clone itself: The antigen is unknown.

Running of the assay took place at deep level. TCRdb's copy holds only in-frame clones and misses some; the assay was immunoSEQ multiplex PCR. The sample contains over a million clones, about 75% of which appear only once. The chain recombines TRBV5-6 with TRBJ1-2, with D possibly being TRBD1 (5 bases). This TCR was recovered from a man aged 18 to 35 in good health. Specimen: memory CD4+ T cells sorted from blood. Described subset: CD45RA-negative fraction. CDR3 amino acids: CASSYNRRDNYGYTF. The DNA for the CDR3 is TGTGCCAGCAGCTACAACCGGCGGGACAACTATGGCTACACCTTC.